The clone carrying this T cell receptor (beta chain) was picked up a small number of times. Its antigen is unknown. Time point specified: persistent/refractory GD, antithyroid drugs over 5 years with positive TRAb. Generation of the TCR library employed RNA extracted from PBMCs. The data were obtained in a study of regulatory T cells in long-lasting Graves disease. Study-level points and caveats: Newly diagnosed Graves' patients exceeded persistent ones in TCR diversity.

The CDR3 spans 15 residues. Germline assignment: CDR1 MNHEY and CDR2 SMNVEV (reference sequence). The ends lost 1 base at V and 7 bases at J; junction bases unmatched: 6. Library construction for TCR beta used iRepertoire HTBI primers and Arm-PCR of CDR3 regions. Each CDR3 protein gets one entry after TCRdb re-called the multiplex PCR reads with MiXCR. Here the sample spans 430,000 or so distinct CDR3 sequences, 21% being singletons. The sample here was peripheral blood mononuclear cells (PBMCs), taken when the disease was refractory, from a patient treated with antithyroid drugs. The chain recombines TRBV27 with TRBJ2-7; 11 positions agree with TRBD2. This receptor was taken from a female donor with Graves disease. The CDR3 sequence: CASSLWSSGRFEQYF. CDR3 DNA sequence: TGTGCCAGCAGTTTATGGTCTAGCGGGAGGTTTGAGCAGTACTTC.